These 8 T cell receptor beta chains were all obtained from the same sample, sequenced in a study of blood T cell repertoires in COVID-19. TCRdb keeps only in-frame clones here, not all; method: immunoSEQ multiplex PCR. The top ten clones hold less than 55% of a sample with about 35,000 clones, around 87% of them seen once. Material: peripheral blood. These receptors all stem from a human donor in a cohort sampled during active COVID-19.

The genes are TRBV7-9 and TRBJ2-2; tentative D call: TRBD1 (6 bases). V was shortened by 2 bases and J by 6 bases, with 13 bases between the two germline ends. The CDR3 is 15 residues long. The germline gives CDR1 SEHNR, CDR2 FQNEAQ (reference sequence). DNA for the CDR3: TGTGCCAGCAGCTTATCAGGCAGGGGCTCCGGGGAGCTGTTTTTT. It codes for CASSLSGRGSGELFF.

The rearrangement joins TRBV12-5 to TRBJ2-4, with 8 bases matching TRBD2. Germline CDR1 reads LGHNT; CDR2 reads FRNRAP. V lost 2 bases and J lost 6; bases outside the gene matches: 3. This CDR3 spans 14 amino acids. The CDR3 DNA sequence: TGTGCTAGTGGTTTGAGGCTAGCGGGAAACATTCAGTACTTC. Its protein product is CASGLRLAGNIQYF.

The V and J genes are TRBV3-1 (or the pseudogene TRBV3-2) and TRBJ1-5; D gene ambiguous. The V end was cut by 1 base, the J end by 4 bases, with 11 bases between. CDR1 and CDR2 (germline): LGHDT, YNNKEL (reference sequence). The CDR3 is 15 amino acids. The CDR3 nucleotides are TGTGCCAGCAGCCAAGGAGGGCGGAGGAATCAGCCCCAGCATTTT. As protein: CASSQGGRRNQPQHF.

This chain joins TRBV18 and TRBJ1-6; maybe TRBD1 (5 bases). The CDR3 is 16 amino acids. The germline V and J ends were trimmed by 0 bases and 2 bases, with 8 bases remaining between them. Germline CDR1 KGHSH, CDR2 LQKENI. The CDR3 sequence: CASSPPPGTYNSPLHF. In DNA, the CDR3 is TGTGCCAGCTCACCACCTCCAGGGACCTATAATTCACCCCTCCACTTT.

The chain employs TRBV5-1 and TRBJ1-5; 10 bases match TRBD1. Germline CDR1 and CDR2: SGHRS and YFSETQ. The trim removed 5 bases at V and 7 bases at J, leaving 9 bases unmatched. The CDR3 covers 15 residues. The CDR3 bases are TGCGCCAGCAGTTCGACAGGGGGCGCATACCAGCCCCAGCATTTT. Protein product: CASSSTGGAYQPQHF.

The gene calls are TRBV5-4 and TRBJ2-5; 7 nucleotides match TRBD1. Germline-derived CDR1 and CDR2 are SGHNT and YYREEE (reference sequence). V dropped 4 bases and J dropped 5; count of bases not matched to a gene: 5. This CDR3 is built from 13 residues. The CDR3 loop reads CASSHVDRETQYF. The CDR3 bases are TGTGCCAGCAGCCACGTGGACAGGGAGACCCAGTACTTC.

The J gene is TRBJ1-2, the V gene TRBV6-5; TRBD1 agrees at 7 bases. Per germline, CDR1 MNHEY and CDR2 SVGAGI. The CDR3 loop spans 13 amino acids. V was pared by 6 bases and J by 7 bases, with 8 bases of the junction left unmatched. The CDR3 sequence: CASSLTAGGGYTF. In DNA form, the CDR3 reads TGTGCCAGCAGCCTCACGGCAGGGGGTGGCTACACCTTC.

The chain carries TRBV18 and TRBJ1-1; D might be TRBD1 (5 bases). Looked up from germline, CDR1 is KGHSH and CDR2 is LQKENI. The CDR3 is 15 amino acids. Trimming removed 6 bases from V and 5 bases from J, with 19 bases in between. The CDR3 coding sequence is TGTGCCAGCTCTCTCGTCGGACGGGAGGGGACTGAAGCTTTCTTT. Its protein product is CASSLVGREGTEAFF.